Below, 30 T cell receptor beta chains from the same sample are listed, as sequenced in a study of response to subunit inactivated influenza vaccine (dated by TCRdb to 2017 to 2018). The protocol used for the library was RT-PCR. Sequenced using an Illumina HiSeq 2500. The public reads were reprocessed in TCRdb via fastp at Q25 and MiXCR, keeping in-frame beta chains. Every entry covers one CDR3 protein and lists the most common genes and DNA from its rows. The sample table shows about 620,000 distinct CDR3 sequences, and approximately 11% are seen once. The top ten clones comprise around 10% of the sample. This sample also appeared in a second study, on T cells expressing NK-cell markers. The second study, in turn, reports: TCR beta cDNA libraries were prepared using 5'RACE template switching, which introduced a universal primer site and unique molecular identifiers.

The material sequenced was PBMCs from blood, taken on the day of vaccination. These TCRs come from a man aged 50-60 years who received an inactivated influenza vaccine. Donor details come from another sample of the same person, matched by shared clones.

This clonotype appeared a few times. V gene TRBV23-1 combines with J gene TRBJ2-7; a weak D match, TRBD2 (5 bases). TRBV23-1 is reported as an ORF; its role is uncertain. The CDR3 totals 14 residues. V dropped 0 bases and J dropped 3 bases, with 9 bases sitting between them. CDR3 in amino acids: CASSQSRGNYEQYF. As DNA, the CDR3 is TGCGCCAGCAGTCAATCCCGGGGAAACTACGAGCAGTACTTC.

This chain joins TRBV5-5 and TRBJ2-2; D not resolved. From germline, CDR1 is SGHKS and CDR2 YYEKEE (reference sequence). This CDR3 region has 15 residues. V was shortened by 4 bases and J by 4 bases, with 14 bases between the two germline ends. The CDR3 sequence: CASSPRDIFTGELFF. CDR3 coding DNA: TGTGCCAGCAGCCCACGAGACATCTTCACCGGGGAGCTGTTTTTT.

This clonotype has just a few counts. This chain connects TRBV4-3 to TRBJ2-3; TRBD2 aligns across 7 bases. Germline V gene data show CDR1 as LGHNA and CDR2 as YSLEER. The J segment lost 4 bases and the V segment lost 0 bases, leaving 7 bases of the junction unmatched. CDR3 length: 16 amino acids. The CDR3 loop is CASSQDPAGPPDTQYF. In DNA form, the CDR3 reads TGCGCCAGCAGCCAAGATCCAGCGGGACCCCCAGATACGCAGTATTTT.

The J gene is TRBJ2-5, the V gene TRBV29-1; TRBD1 agrees at 10 bases. CDR3 length: 15 residues. With 1 base clipped from V and 1 base from J, the junction kept 3 bases outside the gene matches. Germline loops: CDR1 SQVTM, CDR2 ANQGSEA. CDR3 amino acids: CSVEGWDRGQETQYF. CDR3 nucleotide sequence: TGCAGCGTTGAAGGCTGGGACAGGGGCCAAGAGACCCAGTACTTC. The whole variable domain, remainder taken from reference TRBV29-1 and TRBJ2-5, is SAVISQKPSRDICQRGTSLTIQCQVDSQVTMMFWYRQQPGQSLTLIATANQGSEATYESGFVIDKFPISRPNLTFSTLTVSNMSPEDSSIYLCSVEGWDRGQETQYFGPGTRLLVL.

The chain's CDR3 is CASSYRIWGSYNEQFF. CDR3 nucleotide sequence: TGTGCCAGCAGCTATCGAATTTGGGGTTCCTACAATGAGCAGTTCTTC. V gene TRBV7-8 combines with J gene TRBJ2-1; no firm D call. Germline CDR1 reads SGHVS; CDR2 reads FQNEAQ. The CDR3 length is 16 residues. The V end lost 4 bases, the J end lost 1 base, and 14 bases lay between the germline ends.

This clonotype occurred many times. V gene TRBV12-3 or TRBV12-4 combines with J gene TRBJ2-7, with TRBD1 matching over 7 bases. Unmatched junction bases numbered 14, after V lost 5 bases and J lost 4 bases. This CDR3 spans 16 amino acids. The CDR3 sequence is CASSTPTGTANYEQYF. Written as DNA, the CDR3 is TGTGCCAGCAGTACACCGACCGGGACAGCTAATTACGAGCAGTACTTC.

This clonotype has a count of ten or more. The gene calls are TRBV25-1 and TRBJ2-1; possibly TRBD2 for D (6 bases). Per germline, CDR1 MGHDK and CDR2 SYGVNS. The CDR3 runs 13 residues. V was cut by 4 bases and J by 7 bases, with 11 bases left in between. The CDR3 region is CASSGGVVNEQFF. In DNA, the CDR3 is TGTGCCAGCAGTGGGGGGGTAGTGAATGAGCAGTTCTTC.

This clonotype has only a few counts. The chain recombines TRBV15 with TRBJ2-4, with 7 bases identical to TRBD1. The germline V gene has CDR1 LNHNV and CDR2 YYDKDF (reference sequence). The CDR3 contains 13 residues. Trimming cost V 7 bases and J 8 bases; bases outside gene matches: 8. As DNA, the CDR3 is TGTGCCACCAATCAGGGGGAGTTGGACATTCAGTACTTC. This codes for CATNQGELDIQYF.

The sample holds many counts of this clonotype. The chain couples TRBV6-2 or TRBV6-3 to TRBJ2-2; TRBD1 matches 7 bases. V was clipped by 5 bases and J by 4 bases; unmatched bases: 4. CDR3 length equals 14 residues. Germline CDR1 is MNHEY and CDR2 is SVGEGT. The CDR3 DNA reads as TGTGCCAGCAGTCGACAGGGAATCACCGGGGAGCTGTTTTTT. Protein sequence: CASSRQGITGELFF.

The chain couples TRBV6-2 or TRBV6-3 to TRBJ2-5; 10 positions agree with TRBD2. The CDR3 is 15 amino acids. Germline loops: CDR1 MNHEY, CDR2 SVGEGT. V lost 10 bases and J lost 2; bases outside the gene matches: 10. The CDR3 DNA reads as TGTGCCACCGAACGGGCTAGCGGGGGTCAAGAGACCCAGTACTTC. The encoded protein is CATERASGGQETQYF.

The chain has TRBV25-1 and TRBJ2-5; 8 bases are shared with TRBD2. Germline CDR1 is MGHDK and CDR2 is SYGVNS. The CDR3 sequence is 16 residues long. The J segment lost 4 bases and the V segment lost 4 bases, leaving 11 bases of the junction unmatched. As DNA, the CDR3 is TGTGCCAGCAGTGGGTCCCCAGGACTAGCCGGAGAGACCCAGTACTTC. This gives the protein CASSGSPGLAGETQYF.

V and J are TRBV7-9 and TRBJ1-3; D not certain. Trimming left V 3 bases short and J 2 bases short, with 11 bases between. The germline gives CDR1 SEHNR, CDR2 FQNEAQ (reference sequence). The CDR3 extends over 15 amino acids. CDR3 bases: TGTGCCAGCAGCTTGAAGGGATCGCCTGGAAACACCATATATTTT. Translating gives CASSLKGSPGNTIYF.

This chain connects TRBV7-6 to TRBJ1-3; 7 bases line up with TRBD1. The CDR3 is made up of 18 amino acids. V lost 1 base, J lost 0 bases, and 9 bases stayed unmatched. In germline, CDR1 is SGHVS, CDR2 FNYEAQ. The CDR3, as DNA: TGTGCCAGCAGCTTAGTTTTGCGGGACAGAGTCTCTGGAAACACCATATATTTT. It codes for CASSLVLRDRVSGNTIYF.

The V and J genes are TRBV20-1 and TRBJ2-1; D might be TRBD2 (5 bases). The CDR3 consists of 11 residues. Germline loops: CDR1 DFQATT, CDR2 SNEGSKA (reference sequence). V was cut by 7 bases and J by 8 bases, with 12 bases left in between. CDR3 region: CSVSDGDEQFF. Written as DNA, the CDR3 is TGCAGTGTTTCTGACGGGGATGAGCAGTTCTTC.

The gene calls are TRBV7-9 and TRBJ2-1; no definite D call. Per the germline V gene, CDR1 is SEHNR and CDR2 is FQNEAQ (reference sequence). The CDR3 totals 12 residues. The V end lost 8 bases, the J end lost 3 bases, and 8 bases lay between the germline ends. The CDR3 coding sequence is TGTGCCAGCGGAGACGGCTACAATGAGCAGTTCTTC. This gives the protein CASGDGYNEQFF.

The table lists this clonotype with a few counts. The chain has TRBV5-1 and TRBJ2-1, with 9 bases matching TRBD2. The germline V gene has CDR1 SGHRS and CDR2 YFSETQ. V lost 4 bases, J lost 1 base, and 9 bases stayed unmatched. This CDR3 is built from 17 residues. CDR3 amino acids: CASSPGAGGLSYNEQFF. CDR3 nucleotides: TGCGCCAGCAGCCCCGGGGCGGGGGGGCTATCCTACAATGAGCAGTTCTTC.

This clonotype was counted at least ten times. V and J are TRBV7-9 and TRBJ2-7; 7 bases are a match to TRBD2. From germline, CDR1 is SEHNR and CDR2 FQNEAQ (reference sequence). This CDR3 is 15 amino acids long. The V and J ends lost 7 bases and 4 bases, in that order; junction bases with no gene match: 13. The DNA of the CDR3 is TGTGCCAGCACCCAGAGCGGGGCCTGGGCATACGAGCAGTACTTC. Its translation is CASTQSGAWAYEQYF. Looking up the rest from reference TRBV7-9 and TRBJ2-7 gives the full variable domain: DTGVSQNPRHKITKRGQNVTFRCDPISEHNRLYWYRQTLGQGPEFLTYFQNEAQLEKSRLLSDRFSAERPKGSFSTLEIQRTEQGDSAMYLCASTQSGAWAYEQYFGPGTRLTVT.

This clonotype was recorded a few times. This chain links TRBV29-1 with TRBJ1-1; D gene ambiguous. The CDR3 extends over 12 amino acids. The ends were cut back, 2 bases at V and 6 bases at J, with 10 bases in the middle. CDR1 and CDR2 from the germline V gene are SQVTM and ANQGSEA. CDR3 in amino acids: CSVESGSSEAFF. CDR3 in DNA: TGCAGCGTTGAAAGCGGGTCCTCTGAAGCTTTCTTT. Full variable domain (remainder filled in from reference TRBV29-1 and TRBJ1-1): SAVISQKPSRDICQRGTSLTIQCQVDSQVTMMFWYRQQPGQSLTLIATANQGSEATYESGFVIDKFPISRPNLTFSTLTVSNMSPEDSSIYLCSVESGSSEAFFGQGTRLTVV.

This clonotype has only a few counts. The chain is built from TRBV5-1 and TRBJ1-1; D remains unclear. CDR1 and CDR2 (germline): SGHRS, YFSETQ. V dropped 4 bases and J dropped 1 base, with 11 bases sitting between them. The CDR3 loop spans 14 amino acids. The DNA of the CDR3 is TGCGCCAGCAGCCCAGCGGCACCGAACACTGAAGCTTTCTTT. This gives the protein CASSPAAPNTEAFF.

This sequence joins TRBV5-1 and TRBJ1-6; D uncertain. The CDR3 has 14 amino acids. Germline values: CDR1 SGHRS, CDR2 YFSETQ. V was pared by 2 bases and J by 8 bases, with 11 bases between. Here the CDR3 DNA reads TGCGCCAGCAGCTTTGGTCAGGAGCATTCACCCCTCCACTTT. It codes for CASSFGQEHSPLHF.

This clonotype was detected a few times. V and J are TRBV18 and TRBJ2-1, with unresolved D. The length of the CDR3 is 13 residues. Deletions cut 8 bases from V and 5 bases from J, with 13 bases between. Germline lookup yields CDR1 KGHSH and CDR2 LQKENI. CDR3 loop: CASELSRHNEQFF. CDR3 bases: TGTGCCAGCGAACTATCGAGGCACAATGAGCAGTTCTTC.

The rearrangement links TRBV30 to TRBJ1-1; no firm D call. Germline CDR1 reads GTSNPN; CDR2 reads SVGIG (reference sequence). The CDR3 spans 12 residues. Trimming cost V 3 bases and J 8 bases, with 13 bases left between them. The CDR3 sequence is CAWRVEAAEAFF. CDR3 nucleotides: TGTGCCTGGAGAGTTGAAGCCGCCGAAGCTTTCTTT.

The chain combines TRBV27 with TRBJ2-5, with TRBD1 as a possible D gene (6 bases). V was pared by 8 bases and J by 6 bases, with 19 bases between. The CDR3 covers 14 residues. Germline V gene lookup returns CDR1 MNHEY and CDR2 SMNVEV (reference sequence). In DNA, the CDR3 is TGTGCCAGCTGTTCGATACAGGGCCCAAAGACCCAGTACTTC. This codes for CASCSIQGPKTQYF.

There are a few counts of this clonotype. The chain recombines TRBV28 with TRBJ1-5; tentative D call: TRBD1 (5 bases). The ends were cut back, 5 bases at V and 9 bases at J, with 11 bases in the middle. The length of the CDR3 is 12 residues. Germline-derived CDR1 and CDR2 are MDHEN and SYDVKM. CDR3 sequence reads: CASSPGGGPQHF. The CDR3 coding sequence is TGTGCCAGCAGTCCCGGGGGAGGGCCCCAGCATTTT.

The rearrangement joins TRBV10-3 to TRBJ2-7; TRBD1 matches at 7 bases. Trimming at V came to 4 bases and at J to 5 bases, leaving 8 bases not matched to a gene. CDR1 is ENHRY and CDR2 is SYGVKD in the germline V gene. This CDR3 has 14 amino acids. CDR3 amino acids: CAISAEGALHEQYF. For the CDR3, the DNA is TGTGCCATCAGTGCTGAGGGGGCGCTTCACGAGCAGTACTTC.

This clonotype was recorded a few times. The chain carries TRBV4-3 and TRBJ2-1, with 11 bases lining up with TRBD2. This CDR3 comprises 17 residues. Germline V gene data show CDR1 as LGHNA and CDR2 as YSLEER. The ends lost 0 bases at V and 3 bases at J; junction bases unmatched: 4. CDR3 DNA sequence: TGCGCCAGCAGCCAAGATCAGGGACTAGCGGTCTACAATGAGCAGTTCTTC. This sequence encodes CASSQDQGLAVYNEQFF.

This chain links TRBV3-1 with TRBJ2-7; 7 bases are a match to TRBD2. V shed 1 base, J shed 4 bases, and the junction held 7 bases outside the gene matches. The length of the CDR3 is 15 residues. The germline V gene has CDR1 LGHDT and CDR2 YNNKEL (reference sequence). The DNA of the CDR3 is TGTGCCAGCAGCCAAGCTGGGGGAGGGATATACGAGCAGTACTTC. As protein: CASSQAGGGIYEQYF.

The rearrangement joins TRBV6-1 to TRBJ2-3, with 7 bases lining up with TRBD1. Germline CDR1 and CDR2: MNHNS and SASEGT. After removal of 5 bases from V and 2 bases from J, the junction contained 10 bases not matched to a gene. The CDR3 spans 16 residues. CDR3 in amino acids: CASSKLTGQTTDTQYF. CDR3 nucleotides: TGTGCCAGCAGTAAACTTACGGGACAGACCACAGATACGCAGTATTTT.

J is TRBJ2-2 and V is TRBV4-1, with 9 bases that match TRBD1. The V and J ends lost 4 bases and 0 bases, in that order; junction bases with no gene match: 6. From germline, CDR1 is MGHRA and CDR2 YSYEKL. The CDR3 extends over 17 amino acids. CDR3: CASSLKGQGTNTGELFF. CDR3 sequence (DNA): TGCGCCAGCAGCCTCAAGGGACAGGGAACGAACACCGGGGAGCTGTTTTTT.

This clonotype was observed a few times. The V call is TRBV9, the J call TRBJ2-7, with 14 nucleotides matching TRBD2. J gave up 5 bases and V 4 bases, and 8 bases lay outside the gene matches. This CDR3 region has 16 residues. Per germline, CDR1 SGDLS and CDR2 YYNGEE. CDR3 sequence (DNA): TGTGCCAGCAGCCCCGGGACTAGCGGGGGCTACGACGAGCAGTACTTC. Translated, it gives CASSPGTSGGYDEQYF. The full variable domain, rest sourced from reference TRBV9 and TRBJ2-7, is DSGVTQTPKHLITATGQRVTLRCSPRSGDLSVYWYQQSLDQGLQFLIQYYNGEERAKGNILERFSAQQFPDLHSELNLSSLELGDSALYFCASSPGTSGGYDEQYFGPGTRLTVT.